This TCR beta chain was retrieved from a study of blood T cell repertoires in COVID-19. Study as a whole: The origin of the acute and convalescent COVID-19 samples was the United States, Italy and Spain. The cDNA or gDNA used as material had been derived from T cells, B-cell-depleted T cells, or PBMCs.

There are 14 residues in the CDR3. Between the trimmed V and J ends, which lost 5 bases and 2 bases, there was a span of 12 bases. Germline V gives CDR1 MNHEY, CDR2 SVGEGT. Original handling: Reference gene primer amplification gave nucleated cell count estimates. Method: immunoSEQ multiplex PCR; TCRdb's copy keeps in-frame clones and lacks some. V and J calls and clone size follow that table, whereas D and trimming were derived from the DNA. Altogether 50,000 to 60,000 clones are present, about 82% being singletons, with the ten largest covering about an eighth. Sequences were obtained from peripheral blood. The chain employs TRBV6-2 or TRBV6-3 and TRBJ2-5, with D possibly TRBD2 on 6 matching bases. This receptor was taken from a human donor in a cohort sampled during active COVID-19. The CDR3: CASSPRGGQETQYF. DNA for the CDR3: TGTGCCAGCAGTCCGCGGGGAGGTCAAGAGACCCAGTACTTC.